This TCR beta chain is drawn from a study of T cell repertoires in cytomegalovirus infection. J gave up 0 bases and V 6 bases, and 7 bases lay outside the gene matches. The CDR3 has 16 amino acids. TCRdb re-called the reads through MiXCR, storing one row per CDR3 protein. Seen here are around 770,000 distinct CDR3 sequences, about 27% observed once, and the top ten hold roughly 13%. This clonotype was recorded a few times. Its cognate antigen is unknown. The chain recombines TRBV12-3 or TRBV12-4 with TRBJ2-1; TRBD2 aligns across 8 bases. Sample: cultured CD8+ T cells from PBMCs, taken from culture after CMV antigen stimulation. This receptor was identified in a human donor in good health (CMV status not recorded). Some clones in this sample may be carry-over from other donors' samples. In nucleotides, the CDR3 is TGTGCCAGCAGACCCAGCGGGGGAGACTCCTACAATGAGCAGTTCTTC. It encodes CASRPSGGDSYNEQFF.